Listed below are T cell receptor beta chains from one sample, sequenced in a study of shared clonotypes between healthy human individuals. Assay used: immunoSEQ multiplex PCR; TCRdb lists only in-frame clones, some missing. The sample carries roughly 660,000 clones, less than 95% recorded once. The specimen was memory CD8+ T cells from PBMCs. All receptors derive from a man aged 18 to 30 in good health. Some clones in this sample may be carry-over from other donors' samples. CDR3s include the opening cysteine and the closing phenylalanine or tryptophan. Fields, in order: V gene, D gene, CDR3 length, clone size, J gene, CDR3 protein, CDR3 DNA. The D gene is left open where the match is weak. The listing skips clone size in some rows; elsewhere it reads once, few, many or a size class.

>TRBV27|NA|15|NA|TRBJ2-3
CASSLGALGGDTQYF
TGTGCCAGCAGTTTAGGGGCACTAGGAGGAGATACGCAGTATTTT
>TRBV7-6|TRBD1|16|NA|TRBJ2-1
CASSLGRGQGSNEQFF
TGTGCCAGCAGCTTAGGGAGGGGACAGGGGTCCAATGAGCAGTTCTTC
>TRBV6-5|NA|12|NA|TRBJ2-7
CASSYSDYEQYF
TGTGCCAGCAGTTACTCAGACTACGAGCAGTACTTC
>TRBV5-6|NA|15|NA|TRBJ2-6
CASRGRVSGANVLTF
TGTGCCAGTAGAGGCAGGGTCTCTGGGGCCAACGTCCTGACTTTC
>TRBV6-5|NA|13|NA|TRBJ2-3
CASSYGLFDTQYF
TGTGCCAGCAGTTACGGCCTTTTTGATACGCAGTATTTT
>TRBV19|TRBD2|19|NA|TRBJ2-2
CASSIDLETASGQTGELFF
TGTGCCAGTAGTATAGATTTGGAGACGGCTAGCGGTCAGACCGGGGAGCTGTTTTTT
>TRBV7-2|NA|16|NA|TRBJ2-7
CASSSVWVQSSYEQYF
TGTGCCAGCAGCTCAGTTTGGGTCCAAAGCTCCTACGAGCAGTACTTC
>TRBV11-2|NA|16|NA|TRBJ2-2
CASSSHRVTNTGELFF
TGTGCCAGCAGCTCCCACCGGGTTACGAACACCGGGGAGCTGTTTTTT
>TRBV6-6|NA|13|NA|TRBJ1-1
CASSGRELPEAFF
TGTGCCAGCAGCGGCAGGGAATTACCTGAAGCTTTCTTT
>TRBV7-2|NA|14|NA|TRBJ1-2
CASSLAQGGSGYTF
TGTGCCAGCAGCTTAGCCCAGGGAGGTTCTGGCTACACCTTC
>TRBV4-3|NA|16|NA|TRBJ1-2
CASSQSTRGANYGYTF
TGCGCCAGCAGCCAATCAACACGGGGAGCTAACTATGGCTACACCTTC
>TRBV15|TRBD2|17|NA|TRBJ2-3
CATSSQGGSDRTDTQYF
TGTGCCACCAGCAGCCAGGGAGGGTCTGATCGAACAGATACGCAGTATTTT
>TRBV5-1|NA|13|NA|TRBJ1-1
CASSRTGYTEAFF
TGCGCCAGCAGCCGAACAGGGTACACTGAAGCTTTCTTT
>TRBV11-2|TRBD2|15|NA|TRBJ2-1
CASSLSAGGVNEQFF
TGTGCCAGCAGCTTGTCGGCGGGAGGGGTCAATGAGCAGTTCTTC
>TRBV29-1|NA|11|NA|TRBJ2-1
CSVDRGYEQFF
TGCAGCGTCGACCGGGGCTATGAGCAGTTCTTC
>TRBV7-9|TRBD1|14|few|TRBJ1-2
CASSSLRDSYGYTF
TGTGCCAGCAGCTCCCTCCGGGACAGCTATGGCTACACCTTC
>TRBV11-2|NA|19|NA|TRBJ1-2
CASSLQNRASLRGDDGYTF
TGTGCCAGCAGCTTACAGAACAGGGCTAGTCTCCGAGGTGACGATGGCTACACCTTC
>TRBV6-5|TRBD1|15|NA|TRBJ2-5
CASSQGAERQETQYF
TGTGCCAGCAGCCAGGGGGCAGAGCGCCAAGAGACCCAGTACTTC
>TRBV28|TRBD1|14|NA|TRBJ1-2
CASNKQGADYGYTF
TGTGCCAGCAATAAACAGGGGGCGGACTATGGCTACACCTTC
>TRBV11-2|NA|13|NA|TRBJ2-7
CASSSEITYEQYF
TGTGCCAGCAGCTCTGAGATAACCTACGAGCAGTACTTC
>TRBV19|NA|13|NA|TRBJ1-1
CASSGPENTEAFF
TGTGCCAGCAGCGGTCCCGAGAACACTGAAGCTTTCTTT
>TRBV10-3|TRBD1|14|NA|TRBJ1-5
CAISEDRGPQPQHF
TGTGCCATCAGTGAGGACAGGGGGCCTCAGCCCCAGCATTTT
>TRBV19|TRBD2|16|once|TRBJ2-1
CASSMGEVAGGNEQFF
TGTGCCAGTAGTATGGGTGAGGTAGCGGGAGGCAATGAGCAGTTCTTC
>TRBV9|NA|16|NA|TRBJ2-2
CASSAQRTQNTGELFF
TGTGCCAGCAGCGCCCAGAGGACCCAGAACACCGGGGAGCTGTTTTTT
>TRBV29-1|NA|15|NA|TRBJ2-1
CSAGFGTDYRNEQFF
TGCAGCGCCGGGTTTGGGACGGACTATAGGAATGAGCAGTTCTTC
>TRBV9|NA|13|NA|TRBJ2-1
CASSGGGFNEQFF
TGTGCCAGCAGCGGAGGGGGGTTCAATGAGCAGTTCTTC
>TRBV2|TRBD2|15|NA|TRBJ2-7
CASADAGRERYEQYF
TGTGCCAGCGCCGACGCCGGGCGGGAGCGTTACGAGCAGTACTTC
>TRBV5-1|NA|17|NA|TRBJ2-3
CASSPLKTGSYTDTQYF
TGCGCCAGCAGCCCCCTGAAGACGGGGTCCTACACAGATACGCAGTATTTT
>TRBV4-3|NA|14|NA|TRBJ2-1
CASSQAQTRGQQFF
TGCGCCAGCAGCCAAGCCCAAACTAGAGGGCAGCAGTTCTTC
>TRBV21-1|NA|20|NA|TRBJ1-5
CASSKEDGTGGFVGNQPQHF
TGTGCCAGCAGCAAAGAGGATGGGACAGGGGGCTTTGTGGGCAATCAGCCCCAGCATTTT
>TRBV19|TRBD2|18|once|TRBJ2-1
CASSIGGLAGGHYNEQFF
TGTGCCAGTAGTATAGGGGGACTAGCGGGAGGACACTACAATGAGCAGTTCTTC
>TRBV27|NA|14|NA|TRBJ2-1
CASSLFRPLDEQFF
TGTGCCAGCAGTTTATTCAGGCCACTCGATGAGCAGTTCTTC
>TRBV10-3|NA|12|once|TRBJ2-1
CAISESGVEQFF
TGTGCCATCAGTGAGTCAGGGGTTGAGCAGTTCTTC
>TRBV27|TRBD1|17|NA|TRBJ2-5
CASSLQGGRGVVETQYF
TGTGCCAGCAGCTTACAGGGGGGCAGGGGGGTTGTCGAGACCCAGTACTTC
>TRBV9|NA|15|NA|TRBJ1-3
CASSVSGSSGNTIYF
TGTGCCAGCAGCGTGAGCGGATCCTCTGGAAACACCATATATTTT
>TRBV15|NA|15|NA|TRBJ2-5
CATSRDRSGQETQYF
TGTGCCACCAGCAGAGATAGGAGCGGGCAAGAGACCCAGTACTTC
>TRBV6-4|TRBD2|16|once|TRBJ2-1
CASSEVGLAGYNEQFF
TGTGCCAGCAGTGAGGTGGGCCTAGCGGGATACAATGAGCAGTTCTTC
>TRBV11-2|NA|15|few|TRBJ2-7
CASSLTPRQTYEQYF
TGTGCCAGCAGCTTAACCCCCAGACAGACCTACGAGCAGTACTTC
>TRBV7-9|NA|13|NA|TRBJ1-2
CASSEGPHYGYTF
TGTGCCAGCAGCGAAGGCCCGCACTATGGCTACACCTTC
>TRBV19|NA|15|NA|TRBJ1-1
CASSTDGALGTEAFF
TGTGCCAGTAGTACCGACGGGGCTCTGGGCACTGAAGCTTTCTTT
>TRBV2|TRBD2|16|NA|TRBJ2-7
CASSARLSGRFYEQYF
TGTGCCAGCAGTGCCCGACTGAGCGGGAGGTTCTACGAGCAGTACTTC
>TRBV9|NA|17|NA|TRBJ2-2
CASGTPPTRPNTGELFF
TGTGCCAGCGGGACCCCCCCCACTAGGCCTAACACCGGGGAGCTGTTTTTT
>TRBV6-5|NA|12|NA|TRBJ2-7
CASSSSLDEQYF
TGTGCCAGCAGCTCCTCCCTAGACGAGCAGTACTTC
>TRBV9|NA|13|NA|TRBJ2-6
CASSPSGANVLTF
TGTGCCAGCAGCCCCTCCGGGGCCAACGTCCTGACTTTC
>TRBV7-9|TRBD2|15|NA|TRBJ2-7
CASSHWTSGSYEQYF
TGTGCCAGCAGCCACTGGACTAGCGGGAGCTACGAGCAGTACTTC
>TRBV9|TRBD2|15|NA|TRBJ2-7
CASSVAGLAQNEQYF
TGTGCCAGCAGCGTAGCGGGACTAGCTCAAAACGAGCAGTACTTC
>TRBV6-5|TRBD2|16|NA|TRBJ2-7
CASSYGTSGMAYEQYF
TGTGCCAGCAGTTACGGGACTAGCGGGATGGCCTACGAGCAGTACTTC
>TRBV27|TRBD1|13|NA|TRBJ2-2
CASSLTGSGELFF
TGTGCCAGCAGCTTGACAGGGTCAGGGGAGCTGTTTTTT
>TRBV7-6|TRBD1|15|once|TRBJ2-2
CASSHTGENTGELFF
TGTGCCAGCAGCCACACAGGGGAGAACACCGGGGAGCTGTTTTTT
>TRBV20-1|NA|11|NA|TRBJ1-2
CSALWGNGYTF
TGCAGTGCTTTGTGGGGAAATGGCTACACCTTC